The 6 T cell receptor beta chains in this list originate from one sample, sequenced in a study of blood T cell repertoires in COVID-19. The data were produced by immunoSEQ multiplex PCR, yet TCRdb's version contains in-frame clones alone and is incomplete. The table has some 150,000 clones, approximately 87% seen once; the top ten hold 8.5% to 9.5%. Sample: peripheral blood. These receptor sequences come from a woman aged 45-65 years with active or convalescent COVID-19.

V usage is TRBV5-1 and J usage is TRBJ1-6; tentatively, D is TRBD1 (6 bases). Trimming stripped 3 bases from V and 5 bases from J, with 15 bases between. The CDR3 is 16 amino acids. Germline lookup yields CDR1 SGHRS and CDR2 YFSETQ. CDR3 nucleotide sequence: TGCGCCAGCAGCTCCGACCGACAGGCGAATAATTCACCCCTCCACTTT. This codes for CASSSDRQANNSPLHF.

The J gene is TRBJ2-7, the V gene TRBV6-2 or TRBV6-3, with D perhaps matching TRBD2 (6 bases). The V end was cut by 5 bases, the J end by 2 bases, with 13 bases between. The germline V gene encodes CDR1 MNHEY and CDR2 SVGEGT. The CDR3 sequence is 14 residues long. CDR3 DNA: TGTGCCAGCAGTGAGGGAGGTCCCCCCTACGAGCAGTACTTC. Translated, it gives CASSEGGPPYEQYF.

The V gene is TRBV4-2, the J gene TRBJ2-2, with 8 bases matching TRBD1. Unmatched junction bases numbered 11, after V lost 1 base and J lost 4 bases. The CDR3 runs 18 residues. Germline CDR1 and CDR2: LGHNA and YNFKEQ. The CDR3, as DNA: TGTGCCAGCAGCCAAGGCCCGGACAGGGAGTGGGGCACCGGGGAGCTGTTTTTT. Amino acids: CASSQGPDREWGTGELFF.

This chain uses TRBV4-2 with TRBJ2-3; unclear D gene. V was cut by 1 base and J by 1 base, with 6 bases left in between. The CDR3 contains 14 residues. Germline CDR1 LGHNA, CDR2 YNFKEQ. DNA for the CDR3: TGTGCCAGCAGCCAAGGACTCCGCACAGATACGCAGTATTTT. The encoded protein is CASSQGLRTDTQYF.

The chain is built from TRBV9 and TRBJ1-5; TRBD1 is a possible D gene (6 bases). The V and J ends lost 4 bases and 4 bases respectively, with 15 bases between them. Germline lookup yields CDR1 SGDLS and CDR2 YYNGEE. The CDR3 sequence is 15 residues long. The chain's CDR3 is CASSPSDRPNQPQHF. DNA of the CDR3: TGTGCCAGCAGCCCCTCCGACAGGCCAAATCAGCCCCAGCATTTT.

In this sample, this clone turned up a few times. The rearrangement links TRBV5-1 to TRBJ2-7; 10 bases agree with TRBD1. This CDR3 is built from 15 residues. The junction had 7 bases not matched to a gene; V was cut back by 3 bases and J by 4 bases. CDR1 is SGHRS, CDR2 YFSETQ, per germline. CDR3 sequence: CASSSVTGGKYEQYF. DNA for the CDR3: TGCGCCAGCAGCTCGGTGACAGGGGGCAAGTACGAGCAGTACTTC. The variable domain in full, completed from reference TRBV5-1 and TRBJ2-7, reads KAGVTQTPRYLIKTRGQQVTLSCSPISGHRSVSWYQQTPGQGLQFLFEYFSETQRNKGNFPGRFSGRQFSNSRSEMNVSTLELGDSALYLCASSSVTGGKYEQYFGPGTRLTVT.